This T cell receptor (beta chain) was identified during a study of PD-1 blockade in classical Hodgkin lymphoma. The CDR3 runs to 13 residues. Germline V CDR1 and CDR2: SNHLY, FYNNEI. Trimming removed 3 bases at V and 8 bases at J, with 8 bases between. A word on this clone: Its antigen remains unidentified.

Stated time point: cycle 4 day 1 (C4D1), after five to seven weeks of nivolumab. Every patient had relapsed following autologous stem cell transplantation, and cohorts differed in brentuximab vedotin exposure. The CD4+ T cells used were purified from thawed PBMCs through magnetic negative selection. Study outcomes and limitations: Some patients began nivolumab under 1 year after ASCT. These patients were excluded from later analyses. Baseline diversity in complete responders resembled that of newly diagnosed patients.

Measured with immunoSEQ multiplex PCR; TCRdb has only the in-frame clones, and not every one. The top ten hold 0.4% to 0.45% of the sample, which has 25,000 to 30,000 clones, about 88% seen once. This specimen was CD4+ T cells from blood, taken before the fourth cycle of nivolumab. J is TRBJ1-6 and V is TRBV2; D ambiguous. The source of this sequence is a human donor with classical Hodgkin lymphoma. The CDR3 DNA reads TGTGCCAGCAGTGAGGTCGGAGATTCACCCCTCCACTTT. Translation gives CASSEVGDSPLHF.